This entry lists 7 T cell receptor beta chains sequenced from one sample in a study of blood T cell repertoires in COVID-19. Assay: immunoSEQ multiplex PCR; the TCRdb copy retains only in-frame clones and omits some. The table includes around 130,000 clones, roughly 91% detected once. The sample was peripheral blood. These receptors were collected from a man between 50 and 59 years old with active or convalescent COVID-19.

The chain couples TRBV28 to TRBJ1-4; possibly TRBD1 for D (5 bases). V lost 5 bases to trimming and J lost 4 bases, with 14 bases between them. Looked up from germline, CDR1 is MDHEN and CDR2 is SYDVKM. The CDR3 has 15 amino acids. The CDR3 sequence is CASSILRGNNEKLFF. Here the CDR3 DNA reads TGTGCCAGCAGTATTCTAAGGGGCAATAATGAAAAACTGTTTTTT.

The gene calls are TRBV6-6 and TRBJ2-5; D may be TRBD2 (5 bases). The CDR3 runs to 13 residues. CDR1 and CDR2 (germline): MNHNY, SVGAGI (reference sequence). Trimming took off 3 bases at V and 3 bases at J, with 8 bases between the two ends. The CDR3 loop reads CASSYRSEETQYF. CDR3 nucleotides: TGTGCCAGCAGTTATCGTAGCGAAGAGACCCAGTACTTC.

The CDR3 coding sequence is TGTGCCAGCAGCCTTACAGGGGGCGAGGCGTCGGGCTACACCTTC. Its protein product is CASSLTGGEASGYTF. V is TRBV3-1 (or the pseudogene TRBV3-2) and J is TRBJ1-2; TRBD1 matches 9 bases. Looked up from germline, CDR1 is LGHDT and CDR2 is YNNKEL (reference sequence). The CDR3 totals 15 residues. The V and J ends lost 4 bases and 8 bases, in that order; junction bases with no gene match: 11.

Here the CDR3 reads CASSEVGASPLHF. The CDR3 region has the DNA TGTGCCAGCAGTGAAGTTGGGGCATCACCCCTCCACTTT. The chain joins TRBV6-1 to TRBJ1-6, with D tentatively TRBD1 (5 bases). CDR1 MNHNS and CDR2 SASEGT come from the germline V gene. The length of the CDR3 is 13 residues. Trimming removed 1 base at V and 10 bases at J, with 8 bases between.

This sequence joins TRBV5-1 and TRBJ2-1; 7 nucleotides match TRBD2. Per germline, CDR1 SGHRS and CDR2 YFSETQ. This CDR3 comprises 15 residues. The V and J ends lost 1 base and 6 bases, in that order; junction bases with no gene match: 7. The CDR3 bases are TGCGCCAGCAGCTTGAGTGGCGGGAGAACCAATGAGCAGTTCTTC. It translates to CASSLSGGRTNEQFF.

A single count supports this clone. The rearrangement uses TRBV7-2 and TRBJ1-2, with D perhaps TRBD1 (5 bases). Looked up from germline, CDR1 is SGHTA and CDR2 is FQGNSA. The length of the CDR3 is 15 residues. Trimming cost V 6 bases and J 4 bases, with 18 bases left between them. In nucleotides, the CDR3 is TGTGCCAGCAGAGAATCTTCTCTAGGGGCCTATGGCTACACCTTC. As protein: CASRESSLGAYGYTF.

The J gene is TRBJ1-4, the V gene TRBV30; 8 bases line up with TRBD1. Trimming took 0 bases from V and 5 from J; bases not matched to a gene: 8. Germline assignment: CDR1 GTSNPN and CDR2 SVGIG (reference sequence). The CDR3 spans 16 residues. In DNA form, the CDR3 reads TGTGCCTGGAGTGTAAGCCCCGGGACAGGAAATGAAAAACTGTTTTTT. Protein sequence: CAWSVSPGTGNEKLFF.